This is a list of T cell receptor beta chains from one sample in a study of Tregs in tolerant kidney transplant recipients. Some clones are missing from TCRdb's copy, which holds only in-frame ones; the method was immunoSEQ multiplex PCR. The table has about 64,000 clones, 80% to 90% seen once; the top ten hold around 4.1%. The source was CD4+ T cells from blood (PBMCs), collected 6 months after the transplant. The receptors come from a human patient who received a combined kidney and bone marrow transplant. Some of the T cells may derive from the graft donor. The conserved cysteine and the conserved F or W are not part of the CDR3 here. Clone size, where shown, is once, few, many, or a class for clones that have expanded.

len,abundance,v_gene,j_gene,CDR3aa
13,.,TRBV6-5,TRBJ2-5,ASSWDFSTQETQY
13,.,TRBV15,TRBJ2-2,ATRDGGGNTGELF
13,.,TRBV18,TRBJ2-2,ASSLTSRGTGELF
14,.,TRBV4-3,TRBJ1-6,ASSQDFRRDNSPLH
12,.,TRBV7-8,TRBJ2-1,ASSIRLEHNEQF
14,once,TRBV11-3,TRBJ2-7,ASSSRTSGREGEQY
13,.,TRBV5-1,TRBJ2-3,ASSPYRTSTDTQY
14,once,TRBV30,TRBJ2-3,AWSGRGGGATDTQY
12,few,TRBV30,TRBJ2-2,AWSVHPNTGELF
11,.,TRBV6-4,TRBJ2-1,ASSSRGNNEQF
13,.,TRBV5-1,TRBJ2-5,ASSPTAGGVETQY
19,few,TRBV21-1,TRBJ2-6,ASSKLKTSGREGSGANVLT
11,.,TRBV27,TRBJ2-7,ASSSEAAGEQY
11,.,TRBV7-9,TRBJ1-4,ASSPTGTEKLF
14,.,TRBV5-1,TRBJ1-1,ASSSLGLGMNTEAF
14,.,TRBV7-9,TRBJ2-2,ASSLLRTVGTGELF
12,.,TRBV4-2,TRBJ2-1,ASSHPRDYNEQF
12,.,TRBV21-1,TRBJ2-3,ASTHTVSTDTQY
14,.,TRBV7-9,TRBJ2-4,ASSLAGGSGIYIQY
14,.,TRBV4-2,TRBJ1-3,ASSREVANSGNTIY
13,.,TRBV10-2,TRBJ1-5,ASSATLASNQPQH
14,.,TRBV5-4,TRBJ2-5,ASSSTDTSAGETQY
12,medium-sized,TRBV5-1,TRBJ1-4,ASIPGTGGEKLF
13,.,TRBV14,TRBJ1-6,ASSHLRGYNSPLH
13,once,TRBV7-2,TRBJ2-5,ASSSLLAGGETQY
14,.,TRBV30,TRBJ2-1,AWSVQLTSGNNEQF
14,.,TRBV7-2,TRBJ2-7,ASSFFLLAGIYEQY
11,.,TRBV7-8,TRBJ2-7,ASSFSRLAEQY
13,.,TRBV11-3,TRBJ2-3,ASSAELAGTDTQY
22,.,TRBV28,TRBJ1-2,ASSFFTGQGGRKSGTIANYGYT
12,.,TRBV11-3,TRBJ1-1,ASSPPDREAEAF
13,.,TRBV7-9,TRBJ1-2,ASSPLPQGVSGYT
12,.,TRBV6-5,TRBJ1-2,ASSQRRGHYGYT
14,.,TRBV5-1,TRBJ2-3,ASSVRLAGVTDTQY
15,.,TRBV4-3,TRBJ1-3,ASSQDGSGYSGNTIY